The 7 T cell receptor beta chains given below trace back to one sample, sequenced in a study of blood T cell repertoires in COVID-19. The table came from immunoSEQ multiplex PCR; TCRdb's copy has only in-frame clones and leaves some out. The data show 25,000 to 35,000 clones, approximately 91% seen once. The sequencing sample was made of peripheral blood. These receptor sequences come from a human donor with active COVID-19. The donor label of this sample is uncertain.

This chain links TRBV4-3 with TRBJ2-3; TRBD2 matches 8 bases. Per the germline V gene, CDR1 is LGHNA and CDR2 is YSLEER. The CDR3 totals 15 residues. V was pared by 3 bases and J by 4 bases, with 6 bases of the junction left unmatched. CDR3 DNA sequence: TGCGCCAGCAGCCAGGACCGACTAGCGCCAGATACGCAGTATTTT. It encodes CASSQDRLAPDTQYF.

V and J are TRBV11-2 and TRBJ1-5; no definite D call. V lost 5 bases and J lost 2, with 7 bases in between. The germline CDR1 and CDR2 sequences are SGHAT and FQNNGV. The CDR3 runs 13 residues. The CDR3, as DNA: TGTGCCAGCAGCCCCGGGGGCAATCAGCCCCAGCATTTT. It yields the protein CASSPGGNQPQHF.

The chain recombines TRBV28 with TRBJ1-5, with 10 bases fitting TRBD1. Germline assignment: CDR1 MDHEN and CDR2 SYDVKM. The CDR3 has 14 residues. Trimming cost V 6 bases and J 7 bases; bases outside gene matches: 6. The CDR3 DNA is TGTGCCAGCAGGACAGGGGGCGTCAACCAGCCCCAGCATTTT. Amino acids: CASRTGGVNQPQHF.

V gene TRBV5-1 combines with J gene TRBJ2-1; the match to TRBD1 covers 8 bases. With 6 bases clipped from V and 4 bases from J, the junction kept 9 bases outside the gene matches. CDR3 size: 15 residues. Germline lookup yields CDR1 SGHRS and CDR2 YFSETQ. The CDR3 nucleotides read TGCGCCAGCAAACCACGGACAGGGCAATACAATGAGCAGTTCTTC. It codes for CASKPRTGQYNEQFF.

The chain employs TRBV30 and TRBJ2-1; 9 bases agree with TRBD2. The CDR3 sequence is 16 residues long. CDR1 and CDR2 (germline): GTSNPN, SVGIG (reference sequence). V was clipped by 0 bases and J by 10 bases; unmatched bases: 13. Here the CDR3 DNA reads TGTGCCTGGAGTGTAAGGTTAGCGGGAGCTCTCAGCGAGCAGTTCTTC. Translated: CAWSVRLAGALSEQFF.

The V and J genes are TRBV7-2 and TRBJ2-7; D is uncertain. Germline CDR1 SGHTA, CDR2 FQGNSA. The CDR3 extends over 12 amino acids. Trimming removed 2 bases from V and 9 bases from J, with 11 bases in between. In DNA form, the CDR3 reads TGTGCCAGCAGCTTAATTGGTGCAGGGCAGTACTTC. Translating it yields CASSLIGAGQYF.

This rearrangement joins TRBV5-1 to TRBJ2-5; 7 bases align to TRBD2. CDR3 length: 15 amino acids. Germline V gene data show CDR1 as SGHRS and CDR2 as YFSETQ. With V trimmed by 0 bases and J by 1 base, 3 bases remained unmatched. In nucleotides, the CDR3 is TGCGCCAGCAGCTTGGCCCCTAGCGGCCAAGAGACCCAGTACTTC. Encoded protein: CASSLAPSGQETQYF.